This T cell receptor (beta chain) originates from a study of T-cell memory formation after mild COVID-19. Broader study findings: Specificity for SARS-CoV-2 was not confirmed among the second-wave clones peaking on day 37.

The CDR3 extends over 14 amino acids. The ends were cut back, 3 bases at V and 7 bases at J, with 15 bases in the middle. CDR1 SGHNT and CDR2 YENEEA come from the germline V gene. A few counts support this clonotype. What it binds is not known. 5'RACE with constant-segment primers built TCRalpha and TCRbeta cDNA libraries with UMIs. TCRdb re-analysed the 5' RACE reads in MiXCR, keeping a single row per CDR3 protein. The data show some 120,000 distinct CDR3 sequences, 16% seen once. The sequence was obtained from an adult woman who had mild COVID-19 (a few samples of this study predate the infection). Cell type and time point are not known. The sequenced sample consisted of PBMCs or a T cell subset sorted from them (not recorded which). The V gene is TRBV11-3, the J gene TRBJ1-1; a possible D gene is TRBD1 (5 bases). CDR3 residues: CASSFGGARNEAFF. The CDR3 DNA reads TGTGCCAGCAGCTTTGGAGGGGCAAGAAATGAAGCTTTCTTT.